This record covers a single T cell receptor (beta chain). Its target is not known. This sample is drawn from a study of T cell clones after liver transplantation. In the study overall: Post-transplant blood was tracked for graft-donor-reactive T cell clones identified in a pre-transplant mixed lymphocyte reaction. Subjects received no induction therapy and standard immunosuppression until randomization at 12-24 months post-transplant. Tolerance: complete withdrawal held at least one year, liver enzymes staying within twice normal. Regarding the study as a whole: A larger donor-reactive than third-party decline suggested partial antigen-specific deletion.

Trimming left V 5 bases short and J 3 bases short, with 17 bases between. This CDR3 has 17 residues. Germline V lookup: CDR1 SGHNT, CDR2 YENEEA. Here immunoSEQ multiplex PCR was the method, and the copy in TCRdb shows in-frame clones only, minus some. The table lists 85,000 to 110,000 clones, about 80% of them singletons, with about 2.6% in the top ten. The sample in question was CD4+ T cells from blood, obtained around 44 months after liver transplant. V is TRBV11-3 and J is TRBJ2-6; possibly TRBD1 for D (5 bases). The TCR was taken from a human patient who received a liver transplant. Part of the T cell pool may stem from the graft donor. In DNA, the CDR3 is TGTGCCAGCAGCAATTCCCGCGGAAGGGGTGGGGCCAACGTCCTGACTTTC. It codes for CASSNSRGRGGANVLTF.